Below, 4 T cell receptor beta chains from the same sample are listed, as sequenced in a study of T cell repertoires in cytomegalovirus infection. No antigen is known for these receptors. TCRdb passed the reads through MiXCR, listing each CDR3 protein once. The table lists over 250,000 distinct CDR3 sequences, approximately 22% of them singletons. Sequencing used cultured PBMCs, obtained from culture after CMV antigen stimulation. The receptors come from a human donor in good health (CMV status not recorded). Some clones in this sample may be carry-over from other donors' samples.

The sample holds many counts of this clonotype. V and J are TRBV7-2 and TRBJ2-2, with 15 bases matching TRBD2. Germline trimming cut 5 bases from V and 8 bases from J; bases unmatched to any gene: 9. The CDR3 runs 17 residues. Germline-derived CDR1 and CDR2 are SGHTA and FQGNSA. The chain's CDR3 is CASSRTSGRASGGELFF. The CDR3 coding sequence is TGTGCCAGCAGCCGGACTAGCGGGAGGGCCTCGGGAGGGGAGCTGTTTTTT.

This clonotype was observed many times. The chain joins TRBV7-9 to TRBJ2-1; D unclear. Per the germline V gene, CDR1 is SEHNR and CDR2 is FQNEAQ (reference sequence). The CDR3 has 15 amino acids. Trimming cost V 1 base and J 8 bases, with 15 bases left between them. The CDR3 DNA reads TGTGCCAGCAGCTTAGTCCCTAGTTTAGGAGATGAGCAGTTCTTC. Its protein product is CASSLVPSLGDEQFF.

This clonotype has more than one count but fewer than ten. CDR3: CASRPDLAGNTIYF. The CDR3 DNA is TGTGCCAGCAGGCCAGACTTGGCGGGGAACACCATATATTTT. This sequence joins TRBV6-5 and TRBJ1-3; D is uncertain. Germline V gene sequence: CDR1 MNHEY, CDR2 SVGAGI. Between the trimmed V and J ends, which lost 6 bases and 7 bases, there was a span of 16 bases. The CDR3 spans 14 residues.

The chain is built from TRBV4-3 and TRBJ2-1; TRBD1 matches 7 bases. V shed 4 bases and J 6 bases; nucleotides not matched to a gene: 15. Germline CDR1 reads LGHNA; CDR2 reads YSLEER. The CDR3 sequence is 17 residues long. The CDR3 bases are TGCGCCAGCAGCCTCCGTTCGTTGGCAGGGGGATTCAATGAGCAGTTCTTC. Protein product: CASSLRSLAGGFNEQFF.